The 29 T cell receptor beta chains below come from one sample, sequenced in a study of T-cell memory formation after mild COVID-19. Via MiXCR, TCRdb re-called the 5' RACE reads, giving one row per CDR3 protein. The table lists fewer than 110,000 distinct CDR3 sequences, approximately 14% of them singletons. The material sequenced was PBMCs or a T cell subset sorted from them (not recorded which). These receptors came from a man aged 18 to 35 who had mild COVID-19 (a few samples of this study predate the infection). Cell type and time point are not known.

V is TRBV10-1 and J is TRBJ2-1; D uncertain. The CDR3 covers 11 residues. Germline CDR1 reads WNHNN; CDR2 reads SYGVQD (reference sequence). V gave up 0 bases and J gave up 15 bases, with 9 bases separating them. This CDR3 is CASSESNLVFF. The DNA for the CDR3 is TGCGCCAGCAGTGAGTCGAATCTGGTGTTCTTC.

In this sample, this clonotype turned up a few times. This rearrangement joins TRBV9 to TRBJ2-6, with 8 positions matching TRBD1. Germline V lookup: CDR1 SGDLS, CDR2 YYNGEE. The length of the CDR3 is 17 residues. Unmatched junction bases numbered 7, after V lost 5 bases and J lost 0 bases. DNA of the CDR3: TGTGCCAGCAGTAGGACAGGGTCCTCCTCTGGGGCCAACGTCCTGACTTTC. Encoded protein: CASSRTGSSSGANVLTF. The variable domain in full, completed from reference TRBV9 and TRBJ2-6, reads DSGVTQTPKHLITATGQRVTLRCSPRSGDLSVYWYQQSLDQGLQFLIQYYNGEERAKGNILERFSAQQFPDLHSELNLSSLELGDSALYFCASSRTGSSSGANVLTFGAGSRLTVL.

This chain connects TRBV4-3 to TRBJ2-2, with 9 bases lining up with TRBD2. J gave up 0 bases and V 2 bases, and 4 bases lay outside the gene matches. In germline, CDR1 is LGHNA, CDR2 YSLEER. The CDR3 contains 17 residues. CDR3 residues: CASSQSASGANTGELFF. The CDR3 region has the DNA TGCGCCAGCAGCCAAAGCGCTAGCGGGGCGAACACCGGGGAGCTGTTTTTT.

The sample holds a few counts of this clonotype. The chain joins TRBV4-3 to TRBJ2-1, with a possible D match to TRBD2 (5 bases). The germline V gene encodes CDR1 LGHNA and CDR2 YSLEER. The CDR3 is made up of 15 amino acids. V was shortened by 4 bases and J by 4 bases, with 14 bases between the two germline ends. The CDR3 loop is CASSRMSGNYNEQFF. The CDR3 DNA reads as TGCGCCAGCAGCCGGATGAGCGGCAATTACAATGAGCAGTTCTTC.

The chain couples TRBV5-6 to TRBJ2-7; unclear D gene. The CDR3 has 13 residues. The V end lost 0 bases, the J end lost 5 bases, and 9 bases lay between the germline ends. Germline V gene lookup returns CDR1 SGHDT and CDR2 YYEEEE. This CDR3 reads CASSLAASDEQYV. In DNA form, the CDR3 reads TGTGCCAGCAGCTTGGCGGCGAGCGACGAGCAGTACGTC.

This clonotype has a handful of counts. The chain combines TRBV13 with TRBJ2-3; D remains unclear. This CDR3 spans 13 amino acids. Germline V CDR1 and CDR2: PRHDT, FYEKMQ (reference sequence). Trimming stripped 3 bases from V and 1 base from J, with 5 bases between. The DNA for the CDR3 is TGTGCCAGCAGCTTGGCCCGCACAGATACGCAGTATTTT. Its translation is CASSLARTDTQYF. Full variable domain (rest looked up from reference TRBV13 and TRBJ2-3): AAGVIQSPRHLIKEKRETATLKCYPIPRHDTVYWYQQGPGQDPQFLISFYEKMQSDKGSIPDRFSAQQFSDYHSELNMSSLELGDSALYFCASSLARTDTQYFGPGTRLTVL.

This clonotype was detected a few times. The V call is TRBV12-5, the J call TRBJ2-3; 9 bases map to TRBD1. V dropped 3 bases and J dropped 4; count of bases not matched to a gene: 8. CDR3 length: 16 residues. Germline CDR1 is LGHNT and CDR2 is FRNRAP. CDR3 loop: CASGFMPGQGSDTQYF. CDR3 in DNA: TGTGCTAGTGGTTTCATGCCGGGACAGGGATCAGATACGCAGTATTTT.

This clonotype was seen many times. The chain carries TRBV4-3 and TRBJ2-1, with D maybe TRBD2 (5 bases). The V gene's germline CDR1 is LGHNA and CDR2 YSLEER. Deletions cut 4 bases from V and 6 bases from J, with 13 bases between. The CDR3 covers 14 residues. Here the CDR3 reads CASSPTGLFNEQFF. Here the CDR3 DNA reads TGCGCCAGCAGCCCAACCGGACTTTTCAATGAGCAGTTCTTC.

V is TRBV19 and J is TRBJ2-7, with TRBD2 matching over 14 bases. The junction had 6 bases not matched to a gene; V was cut back by 5 bases and J by 3 bases. The CDR3 covers 16 residues. The germline gives CDR1 LNHDA, CDR2 SQIVND (reference sequence). The CDR3 coding sequence is TGTGCCAGTAGTCCCTGGACTAGCGGGGGGAGCTACGAGCAGTACTTC. It translates to CASSPWTSGGSYEQYF.

The V call is TRBV2, the J call TRBJ2-7; D unclear. The CDR3 sequence is 15 residues long. Looked up from germline, CDR1 is SNHLY and CDR2 is FYNNEI. V lost 7 bases and J 4 bases, leaving 20 bases between the germline ends. CDR3: CASIGSRSFGYEQYF. For the CDR3, the DNA is TGTGCCAGCATCGGTAGTAGGTCCTTCGGGTACGAGCAGTACTTC.

J is TRBJ2-7 and V is TRBV4-1, with D hard to call. This CDR3 contains 14 residues. The germline V gene encodes CDR1 MGHRA and CDR2 YSYEKL. Deletions cut 5 bases from V and 0 bases from J, with 11 bases between. In nucleotides, the CDR3 is TGCGCCAGCAGCTGGGGATCAAACTCCTACGAGCAGTACGTC. Protein sequence: CASSWGSNSYEQYV.

This clonotype was counted only a few times. The chain employs TRBV2 and TRBJ1-1; 9 bases fit TRBD1. V trimming: 5 bases; J trimming: 3 bases; junction bases outside the gene matches: 13. The germline CDR1 and CDR2 sequences are SNHLY and FYNNEI. The CDR3 runs to 17 residues. CDR3 loop: CASSPGQGIRLDTEAFF. The CDR3 DNA reads TGTGCCAGCAGTCCCGGACAGGGGATACGGTTGGACACTGAAGCTTTCTTT. Looking up the rest from reference TRBV2 and TRBJ1-1 gives the full variable domain: EPEVTQTPSHQVTQMGQEVILRCVPISNHLYFYWYRQILGQKVEFLVSFYNNEISEKSEIFDDQFSVERPDGSNFTLKIRSTKLEDSAMYFCASSPGQGIRLDTEAFFGQGTRLTVV.

There are a few counts of this clonotype. The rearrangement links TRBV7-9 to TRBJ1-4; D call uncertain. The CDR3 consists of 15 residues. The V end was cut by 3 bases, the J end by 8 bases, with 16 bases between. Germline CDR1 and CDR2: SEHNR and FQNEAQ (reference sequence). The CDR3 DNA follows: TGTGCCAGCAGCTTGAACGTCGACATCGGGGAAAAACTGTTTTTT. Encoded protein: CASSLNVDIGEKLFF. The whole variable domain, filled in from reference TRBV7-9 and TRBJ1-4, reads DTGVSQNPRHKITKRGQNVTFRCDPISEHNRLYWYRQTLGQGPEFLTYFQNEAQLEKSRLLSDRFSAERPKGSFSTLEIQRTEQGDSAMYLCASSLNVDIGEKLFFGSGTQLSVL.

The chain joins TRBV29-1 to TRBJ2-3; 13 bases are a match to TRBD2. Germline assignment: CDR1 SQVTM and CDR2 ANQGSEA. Unmatched junction bases numbered 9, after V lost 6 bases and J lost 0 bases. The CDR3 totals 17 residues. In nucleotides, the CDR3 is TGCAGCGTCCTAGGGACTAGCGGGGATTCTAGCACAGATACGCAGTATTTT. Protein product: CSVLGTSGDSSTDTQYF.

The chain joins TRBV9 to TRBJ2-3; no clear D. V shed 0 bases and J shed 1 base, with 6 bases lying between them. This CDR3 comprises 14 residues. Germline CDR1 and CDR2: SGDLS and YYNGEE. The DNA for the CDR3 is TGTGCCAGCAGCGTAGGGCGAGGCACAGATACGCAGTATTTT. The encoded protein is CASSVGRGTDTQYF. The full variable domain, in which reference TRBV9 and TRBJ2-3 provide the parts outside the CDR3, is DSGVTQTPKHLITATGQRVTLRCSPRSGDLSVYWYQQSLDQGLQFLIQYYNGEERAKGNILERFSAQQFPDLHSELNLSSLELGDSALYFCASSVGRGTDTQYFGPGTRLTVL.

This clonotype has at least ten counts. The CDR3 DNA sequence: TGTGCCAGCAGCTTACCCCCGGACAGGGCCACCGGGGAGCTGTTTTTT. Translation gives CASSLPPDRATGELFF. This chain connects TRBV7-9 to TRBJ2-2, with 8 bases matching TRBD1. J was trimmed by 4 bases and V by 2 bases; bases with no gene match: 6. Per germline, CDR1 SEHNR and CDR2 FQNEAQ (reference sequence). CDR3 size: 16 residues.

This clonotype was detected many times. The chain employs TRBV5-1 and TRBJ2-1; D is unresolved. Germline-derived CDR1 and CDR2 are SGHRS and YFSETQ. The CDR3 runs to 13 residues. Trimming removed 0 bases at V and 5 bases at J, with 6 bases between. CDR3 bases: TGCGCCAGCAGCTTGGATGGGGACAATGAGCAGTTCTTC. This encodes CASSLDGDNEQFF.

This chain joins TRBV13 and TRBJ1-1, with D maybe TRBD1 (5 bases). The V gene lost 5 bases and the J gene lost 3 bases, with 16 bases spanning the gap. CDR3 length: 15 residues. CDR1 is PRHDT, CDR2 FYEKMQ, per germline (reference sequence). The CDR3 bases are TGTGCCAGCAGCCAAGGCCAGGGCGAGTACACTGAAGCTTTCTTT. It is translated as CASSQGQGEYTEAFF.

This clonotype came up a few times. This chain joins TRBV15 and TRBJ2-5; possible D gene TRBD2, 6 bases. Trimming cost V 7 bases and J 5 bases, with 14 bases left between them. The germline CDR1 and CDR2 sequences are LNHNV and YYDKDF (reference sequence). This CDR3 has 13 residues. CDR3 nucleotides: TGTGCCACCACGTGGGGAGGAGGGGAGACCCAGTACTTC. It translates to CATTWGGGETQYF.

V is TRBV12-5 and J is TRBJ2-3; 9 bases agree with TRBD1. J gave up 4 bases and V 5 bases, and 10 bases lay outside the gene matches. The germline gives CDR1 LGHNT, CDR2 FRNRAP. This CDR3 spans 16 amino acids. CDR3 sequence reads: CASGPGHRGRADTQYF. DNA for the CDR3: TGTGCTAGTGGTCCCGGTCACAGGGGGCGCGCAGATACGCAGTATTTT.

The rearrangement links TRBV4-3 to TRBJ2-4; the D gene is possibly TRBD1 (5 bases). Trimming removed 5 bases from V and 11 bases from J, with 13 bases in between. The germline gives CDR1 LGHNA, CDR2 YSLEER. The CDR3 consists of 12 residues. The CDR3: CASSIQVSLQYF. CDR3 coding DNA: TGCGCCAGCAGCATACAGGTTTCGCTTCAGTACTTC.

In its sample, this clonotype was seen a few times. The chain has TRBV5-1 and TRBJ1-1; 8 nucleotides line up with TRBD1. CDR3 length: 15 amino acids. Germline V gene lookup returns CDR1 SGHRS and CDR2 YFSETQ. After removal of 4 bases from V and 0 bases from J, the junction contained 5 bases not matched to a gene. DNA of the CDR3: TGCGCCAGCAGCATAAGACAGGGGTTGAACACTGAAGCTTTCTTT. This sequence encodes CASSIRQGLNTEAFF. The full variable domain, with the rest looked up from reference TRBV5-1 and TRBJ1-1, is KAGVTQTPRYLIKTRGQQVTLSCSPISGHRSVSWYQQTPGQGLQFLFEYFSETQRNKGNFPGRFSGRQFSNSRSEMNVSTLELGDSALYLCASSIRQGLNTEAFFGQGTRLTVV.

The genes are TRBV11-3 and TRBJ2-3, with D unclear. This CDR3 is 13 amino acids long. The V gene's germline CDR1 is SGHNT and CDR2 YENEEA. The V gene lost 0 bases and the J gene lost 4 bases, with 5 bases spanning the gap. CDR3 sequence: CASSLDWSDTQYF. CDR3 nucleotides: TGTGCCAGCAGCTTAGATTGGTCAGATACGCAGTATTTT. The variable domain in full, completed from reference TRBV11-3 and TRBJ2-3, reads EAGVVQSPRYKIIEKKQPVAFWCNPISGHNTLYWYLQNLGQGPELLIRYENEEAVDDSQLPKDRFSAERLKGVDSTLKIQPAELGDSAVYLCASSLDWSDTQYFGPGTRLTVL.

The table lists this clonotype with many counts. J is TRBJ1-5 and V is TRBV20-1; a weak D match, TRBD1 (5 bases). The V and J ends lost 0 bases and 4 bases respectively, with 10 bases between them. Germline V gene data show CDR1 as DFQATT and CDR2 as SNEGSKA (reference sequence). CDR3 length: 14 amino acids. The CDR3 sequence is CSARDSWGNQPQHF. CDR3 DNA: TGCAGTGCTAGAGACAGCTGGGGGAATCAGCCCCAGCATTTT.

There are a few counts of this clonotype. This chain joins TRBV5-1 and TRBJ1-1; D call uncertain. CDR1 and CDR2 (germline): SGHRS, YFSETQ. The CDR3 runs 16 residues. The V and J ends lost 4 bases and 3 bases respectively, with 19 bases between them. The DNA of the CDR3 is TGCGCCAGCAGCCCGGGCCCGAAGGGCGCCGACACTGAAGCTTTCTTT. Its translation is CASSPGPKGADTEAFF.

The V gene is TRBV3-1, the J gene TRBJ1-1, with 7 bases lining up with TRBD1. This CDR3 is built from 12 residues. V was clipped by 2 bases and J by 11 bases; unmatched bases: 5. In germline, CDR1 is LGHDT, CDR2 YNNKEL (reference sequence). CDR3 nucleotides: TGTGCCAGCAGCCAACCCGGGACAGAGGCTTTCTTT. Its protein product is CASSQPGTEAFF.

The chain links TRBV15 to TRBJ1-6; a possible D gene is TRBD1 (6 bases). Trimming left V 1 base short and J 8 bases short, with 21 bases between. Germline CDR1 and CDR2: LNHNV and YYDKDF (reference sequence). The CDR3 runs to 18 residues. CDR3 nucleotides: TGTGCCACCAGCAGAGGAGTGCAAAAAACAGGGACCCATTCACCCCTCCACTTT. Translating gives CATSRGVQKTGTHSPLHF.

The sample holds a few counts of this clonotype. The chain carries TRBV29-1 and TRBJ2-1, with D perhaps matching TRBD1 (8 bases). Trimming removed 7 bases at V and 7 bases at J, with 23 bases between. This CDR3 region has 15 residues. From germline, CDR1 is SQVTM and CDR2 ANQGSEA. The CDR3 DNA sequence: TGCAGCGCGAGGGAGGGGGGACAGGCCCGTAATGAGCAGTTCTTC. Residues: CSAREGGQARNEQFF.

The sample holds a few counts of this clonotype. The chain has TRBV6-2 or TRBV6-3 and TRBJ2-7; D is perhaps TRBD1 (6 bases). This CDR3 has 14 amino acids. Germline-derived CDR1 and CDR2 are MNHEY and SVGEGT. Trimming took 4 bases from V and 4 from J, leaving 14 bases between them. The CDR3 region has the DNA TGTGCCAGCAGTTCCTACATCGACAGGTACGAGCAGTACGTC. As protein: CASSSYIDRYEQYV.